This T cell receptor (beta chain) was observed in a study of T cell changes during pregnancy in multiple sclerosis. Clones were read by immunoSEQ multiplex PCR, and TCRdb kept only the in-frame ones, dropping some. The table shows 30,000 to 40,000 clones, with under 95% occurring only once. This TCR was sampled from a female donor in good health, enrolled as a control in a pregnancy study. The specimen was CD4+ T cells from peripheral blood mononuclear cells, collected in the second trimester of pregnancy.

CDR3 sequence reads: CASSLGQGAYNEQFF. For the CDR3, the DNA is TGTGCCAGCAGCTTGGGACAGGGGGCCTACAATGAGCAGTTCTTC. The V gene is TRBV9, the J gene TRBJ2-1; 11 nucleotides agree with TRBD1. CDR3 size: 15 residues. Germline V gene sequence: CDR1 SGDLS, CDR2 YYNGEE. Trimming cost V 4 bases and J 2 bases; bases outside gene matches: 2.